This T cell receptor beta chain was captured by sequencing in a study of cytomegalovirus exposure and HLA in healthy donors. Germline CDR1 MDHEN, CDR2 SYDVKM. The CDR3 spans 15 residues. The V and J ends lost 8 bases and 3 bases, in that order; junction bases with no gene match: 11. Findings of the study overall: Reportedly, cytomegalovirus status was diagnosed with high sensitivity and specificity. About 150 TCR beta chains were listed as cytomegalovirus-associated.

These donors were members of the roughly 120-subject validation cohort, a group separate from the approximately 700-subject first cohort. Some clones are missing from TCRdb's copy, which holds only in-frame ones; the method was immunoSEQ multiplex PCR. The sample contains roughly 300,000 clones, 70% to 90% of which appear only once. A remark on this clone: Its target is unknown.

The TCR comes from a woman aged 18-29 years in good health and CMV-seronegative. This sequence joins TRBV28 and TRBJ2-7; 9 bases fit TRBD1. What was sequenced was PBMCs. The CDR3 DNA follows: TGTGCCAGCGCGGGAACCACAGGGGGCATCTACGAGCAGTACTTC. It translates to CASAGTTGGIYEQYF.